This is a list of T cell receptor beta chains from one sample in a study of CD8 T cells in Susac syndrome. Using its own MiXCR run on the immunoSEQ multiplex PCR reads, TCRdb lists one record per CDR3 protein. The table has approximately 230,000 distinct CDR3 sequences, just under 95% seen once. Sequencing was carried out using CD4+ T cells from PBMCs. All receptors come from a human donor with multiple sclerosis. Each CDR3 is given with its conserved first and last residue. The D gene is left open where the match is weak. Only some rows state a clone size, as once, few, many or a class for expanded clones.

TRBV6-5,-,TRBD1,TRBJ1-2,TGTGCCAGCAGTTACTCGGGACAGACTAACTATGGCTACACCTTC,CASSYSGQTNYGYTF
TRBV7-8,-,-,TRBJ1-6,TGTGCCAGCAGCTCCTCGATAGGGCTCTTGAATTCACCCCTCCACTTT,CASSSSIGLLNSPLHF
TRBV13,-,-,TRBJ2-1,TGTGCCAGCAGCTTAGCTAATTGGGCACTCTACAATGAGCAGTTCTTC,CASSLANWALYNEQFF
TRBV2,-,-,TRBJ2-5,TGTGCCAGCACGCTCCGGGTGGCGGAAGGCGCGGAGACCCAGTACTTC,CASTLRVAEGAETQYF
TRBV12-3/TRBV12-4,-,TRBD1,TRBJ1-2,TGTGCCAGCAGTGATCCGGGACAGGGATTGAATGGCTACACCTTC,CASSDPGQGLNGYTF
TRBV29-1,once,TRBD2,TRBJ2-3,TGCAGCGTGTCCCAAAGTCAGAGTAGCGGGGGAGATACGCAGTATTTT,CSVSQSQSSGGDTQYF
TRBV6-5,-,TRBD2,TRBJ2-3,TGTGCCAGCAGTTACTTAGGCGGGAGGAATACAGATACGCAGTATTTT,CASSYLGGRNTDTQYF
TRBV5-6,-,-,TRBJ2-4,TGTGCCAGCAGCTTGGGACAGAGAAACATTCAGTACTTC,CASSLGQRNIQYF
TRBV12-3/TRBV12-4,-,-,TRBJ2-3,TGTGCCAGCAGTTTTGGGGCTTTGGGCACAGATACGCAGTATTTT,CASSFGALGTDTQYF
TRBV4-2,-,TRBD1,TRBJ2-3,TGTGCCAGCAGCCAGCAATCGACAGGGGGCGCGACAGATACGCAGTATTTT,CASSQQSTGGATDTQYF